The clone carrying this T cell receptor (beta chain) showed up just once. The antigen is not known. This sample is drawn from a study of blood T cells in healthy people across ages. In germline, CDR1 is MGHRA, CDR2 YSYEKL. The CDR3 has 14 residues. V dropped 4 bases and J dropped 0 bases, with 9 bases sitting between them. Study-wide results and caveats: Estimates drawn from one million T cells were deemed to understate diversity.

Then a second PCR, running about 7 to 11 cycles, was carried out with a sample-barcoded 5' primer and a J-beta primer mix. TCRdb redid the calling of the 5' RACE reads with MiXCR, one entry per CDR3 protein. The sample has approximately 900,000 distinct CDR3 sequences, roughly 29% seen once. These data were also filed under a second study, of T cells of mothers and their children. That study reports: The people who donated were three healthy Caucasian mothers and their six children. Each mother yielded more than 8 million TCR beta CDR3 reads. Each child yielded millions of reads.

Input material: blood. The sequence came from a woman aged 35 to 49 in good health. The V and J genes are TRBV4-1 and TRBJ2-5; a possible D gene is TRBD2 (5 bases). CDR3 in DNA: TGCGCCAGCAGCCTACCGGGAAACCAAGAGACCCAGTACTTC. It codes for CASSLPGNQETQYF.